Ten or more counts support the clone carrying this T cell receptor (beta chain). Its antigen is still unknown. This entry belongs to a study of T cells after yellow fever vaccination. Points from the study as a whole: A secondary response was less intense yet reached its peak sooner, at day 5 versus 15. Overall, a small share of clonotypes was seen in both CD4 and CD8 compartments.

Germline V gene sequence: CDR1 MDHEN, CDR2 SYDVKM. The CDR3 is 18 amino acids. With 5 bases clipped from V and 1 base from J, the junction kept 13 bases outside the gene matches. In TCRdb, the 5' RACE reads were re-called with MiXCR into one record per CDR3 protein. This sample has about 74,000 distinct CDR3 sequences, with about 6.6% found just once. The chain carries TRBV28 and TRBJ2-2, with 7 bases fitting TRBD1. The receptor was isolated from a man in his late teens or twenties who received the YFV17D yellow fever vaccine. The sample consisted of CD8+ T cells sorted from PBMCs, taken 4 to 5 days after the first yellow fever vaccination. The CDR3 DNA reads as TGTGCCAGCAGTCTCCACGGACAGGATGCCTTGAACACCGGGGAGCTGTTTTTT. It yields the protein CASSLHGQDALNTGELFF.